This T cell receptor beta chain was sequenced during a study of response to subunit inactivated influenza vaccine. TCRdb recomputed calls from the RT-PCR reads with MiXCR, one row per CDR3 protein. Among about 540,000 distinct CDR3 sequences listed, 14% were seen once. Study conclusions and caveats: Few new T cells, the authors suggested, are recruited by each seasonal influenza vaccination.

To note about this clonotype: Its antigen is unidentified.

The material sequenced was PBMCs from blood, taken less than 13 days after vaccination. This receptor was taken from a man aged 45-60 years who received an inactivated influenza vaccine.

Written as DNA, the CDR3 is TGTGCCAGCAGTGAATTTGCGGGGGGGCCCTACAATGAGCAGTTCTTC. Translated: CASSEFAGGPYNEQFF. The gene calls are TRBV25-1 and TRBJ2-1, with 9 bases fitting TRBD2. The CDR3 sequence is 16 residues long. With V trimmed by 1 base and J by 2 bases, 3 bases remained unmatched. From germline, CDR1 is MGHDK and CDR2 SYGVNS.